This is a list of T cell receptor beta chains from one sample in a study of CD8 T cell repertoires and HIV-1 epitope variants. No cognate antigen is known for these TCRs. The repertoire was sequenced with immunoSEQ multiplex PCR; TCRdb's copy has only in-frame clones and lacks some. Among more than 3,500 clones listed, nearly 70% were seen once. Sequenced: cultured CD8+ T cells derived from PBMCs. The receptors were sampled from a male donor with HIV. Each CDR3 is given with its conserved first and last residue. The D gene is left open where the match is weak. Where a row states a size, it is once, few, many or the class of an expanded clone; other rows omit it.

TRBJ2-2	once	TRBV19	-	TGTGCCAGTAGTCCAAGGGCAGGGTTCCACACCGGGGAGCTGTTTTTT	CASSPRAGFHTGELFF
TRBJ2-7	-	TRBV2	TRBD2	TGTGCCAGCAGTACGGGACTAGCGGGAGTGGGCGCCTCCGAGCAGTACTTC	CASSTGLAGVGASEQYF
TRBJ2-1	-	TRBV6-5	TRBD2	TGTGCCAGCAGAGATAGCGGGGGGGCCTACAATGAGCAGTTCTTC	CASRDSGGAYNEQFF
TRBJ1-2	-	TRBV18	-	TGTGCCAGCTCACCAAATTCAGGGGAGGGCTATGGCTACACCTTC	CASSPNSGEGYGYTF
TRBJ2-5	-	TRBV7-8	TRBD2	TGTGCCAGCGGGGGGGGAATGTTCCAAGAGACCCAGTACTTC	CASGGGMFQETQYF
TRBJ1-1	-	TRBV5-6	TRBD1	TGTGCCAGCAGACCTACAGGGGGCAACACTGAAGCTTTCTTT	CASRPTGGNTEAFF
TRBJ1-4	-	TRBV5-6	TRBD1	TGTGCCAGCAGCTCCCGGGACCCGGAACGGGACAGCGGGTGGGAAAAACTGTTTTTT	CASSSRDPERDSGWEKLFF
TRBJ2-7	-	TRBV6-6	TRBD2	TGTGCCAGCAGCCCGGGGGGGGGCGAGCAGTACTTC	CASSPGGGEQYF
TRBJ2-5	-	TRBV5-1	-	TGCGCCAGCAGGGACGACGGGTGGCAGACCCAGTACTTC	CASRDDGWQTQYF
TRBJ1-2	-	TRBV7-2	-	TGTGCCAGCAGCTTACAGGTGCCAGGGGAAGGCTACACCTTC	CASSLQVPGEGYTF
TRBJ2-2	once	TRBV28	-	TGTGCCAGCAGTTTCCTCGTGAACACCGGGGAGCTGTTTTTT	CASSFLVNTGELFF
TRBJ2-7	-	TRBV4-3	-	TGCGCCAGCAGTCAAGATAGCGTGGGGGAGCAGTACTTC	CASSQDSVGEQYF
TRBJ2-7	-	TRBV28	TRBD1	TGTGCCAGCAGTTTCCGGGACAGCTACGAGCAGTACTTC	CASSFRDSYEQYF
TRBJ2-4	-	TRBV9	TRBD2	TGTGCCAGCAGCAGCGGACTAGCGGGAAGGGGAAACATTCAGTACTTC	CASSSGLAGRGNIQYF
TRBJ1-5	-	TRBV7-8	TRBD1	TGTGCCAGCAGCTTAGCCGGGGCCACAGGGGGCATGGGTCAGCCCCAGCATTTT	CASSLAGATGGMGQPQHF
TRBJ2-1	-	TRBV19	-	TGTGCCAGTAGGGAGGTTCCCTCCTACAATGAGCAGTTCTTC	CASREVPSYNEQFF
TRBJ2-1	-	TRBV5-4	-	TGTGCCAGCAGCCCCCAGGGTGGACTCCCCGCCGACAATGAGCAGTTCTTC	CASSPQGGLPADNEQFF
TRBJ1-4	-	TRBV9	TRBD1	TGTGCCAGCAGCGCGACCGGGACAGGGAATGAAAAACTGTTTTTT	CASSATGTGNEKLFF
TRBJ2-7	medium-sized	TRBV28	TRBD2	TGTGCCAGCAGTTTACTAGCGGGGGGTCTCTACGAGCAGTACTTC	CASSLLAGGLYEQYF
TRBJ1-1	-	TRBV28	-	TGTGCCAGCTCGAACACTGAAGCTTTCTTT	CASSNTEAFF
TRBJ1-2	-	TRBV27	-	TGTGCCAGCAGTTTATCGGCAGGGAGTCAAATCTATGGCTACACCTTC	CASSLSAGSQIYGYTF
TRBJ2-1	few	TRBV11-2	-	TGTGCCAGCAGCTTGAATAATGAGCAGTTCTTC	CASSLNNEQFF
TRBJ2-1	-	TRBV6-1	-	TGTGCCAGCAGTGAGGGGGGTGAGCAGTTCTTC	CASSEGGEQFF
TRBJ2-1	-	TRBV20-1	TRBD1	TGCAGTGGTGGGGGACAGCAGCAGTTCTTC	CSGGGQQQFF
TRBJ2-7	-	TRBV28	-	TGTGCCAGCAGTTTCCCCACCCCAGGCGGAAGGGGTCCCATGCACGAGCAGTACTTC	CASSFPTPGGRGPMHEQYF
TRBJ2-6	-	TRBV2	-	TGTGCCAGCACCCCCTTCGACTCTGGGGCCAACGTCCTGACTTTC	CASTPFDSGANVLTF
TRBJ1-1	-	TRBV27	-	TGTGCCAGCAGTTCATTAGGCGGATTGAACACTGAAGCTTTCTTT	CASSSLGGLNTEAFF
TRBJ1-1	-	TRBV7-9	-	TGTGCCAGCAGCTTAAATGGGGGTTCCAACACTGAAGCTTTCTTT	CASSLNGGSNTEAFF
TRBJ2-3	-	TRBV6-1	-	TGTGCCAGCAGTGAAGCAAGGGTAGGCACAGATACGCAGTATTTT	CASSEARVGTDTQYF
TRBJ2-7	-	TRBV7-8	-	TGTGCCAGCAGCCCTTTTCAGAGGTCCTACGAGCAGTACTTC	CASSPFQRSYEQYF
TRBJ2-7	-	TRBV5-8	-	TGTGCCAGCAGTTCACAGAGCCCCAGCTCCTACGAGCAGTACTTC	CASSSQSPSSYEQYF
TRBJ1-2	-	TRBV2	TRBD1	TGTGCCAGCAGCGACCGGGACAGGGGGCTCGGCTACACCTTC	CASSDRDRGLGYTF
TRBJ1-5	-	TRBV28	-	TGTGCCAGCGAAACCAGCAATCAGCCCCAGCATTTT	CASETSNQPQHF
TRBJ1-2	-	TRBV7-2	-	TGTGCCAGCAGCTCCGTCCTGGGGGGGGCGTCGGATGGCTACACCTTC	CASSSVLGGASDGYTF
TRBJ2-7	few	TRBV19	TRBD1	TGTGCCAGTAGTGGGGGACAGGTGCAGCCCTACGAGCAGTACTTC	CASSGGQVQPYEQYF
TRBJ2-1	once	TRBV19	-	TGTGCCAGTAGTATAATGGGGGTTGGGGACAATGAGCAGTTCTTC	CASSIMGVGDNEQFF
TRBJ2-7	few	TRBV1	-	TGCACCAGCAGCCATTCTCTGCGGTACGAGCAGTACTTC	CTSSHSLRYEQYF
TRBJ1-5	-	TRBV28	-	TGTGCCAGCAATTCGGACGCCTGGCCCTATAGCAATCAGCCCCAGCATTTT	CASNSDAWPYSNQPQHF
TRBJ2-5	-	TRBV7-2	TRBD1	TGTGCCAGCAGCTTACGAGGACAGGGGGCAGAGACCCAGTACTTC	CASSLRGQGAETQYF
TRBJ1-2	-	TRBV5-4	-	TGTGCCAGCAGCCAAGATAGCGGAGACAGGAAAATTTATGGCTACACCTTC	CASSQDSGDRKIYGYTF
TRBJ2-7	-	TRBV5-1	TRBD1	TGCGCCAGCAGCTCCCCCGAGACAGGGAGCCACGAGCAGTACTTC	CASSSPETGSHEQYF
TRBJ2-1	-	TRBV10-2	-	TGCGCCAGCAGTGCTCAGACTACCGAGCAGTTCTTC	CASSAQTTEQFF
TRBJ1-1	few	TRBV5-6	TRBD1	TGTGCCAGCAGCTCTGGGACAGCTAACACTGAAGCTTTCTTT	CASSSGTANTEAFF
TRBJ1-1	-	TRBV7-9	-	TGTGCCAGCAGCTTGGGGGGGCCGGGCACTGAAGCTTTCTTT	CASSLGGPGTEAFF
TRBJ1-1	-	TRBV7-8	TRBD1	TGTGCCAGCAGCCTCATGGGACAGATCATGAACACTGAAGCTTTCTTT	CASSLMGQIMNTEAFF
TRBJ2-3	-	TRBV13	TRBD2	TGTGCCAGCAGCTCCCGGACTAGCGGGAGGGATACGCAGTATTTT	CASSSRTSGRDTQYF
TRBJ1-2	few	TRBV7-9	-	TGTGCCAGCAGCCATCACCGGGGTTATGGCTACACCTTC	CASSHHRGYGYTF
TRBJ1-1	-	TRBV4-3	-	TGCGCCAGCAGCCAAGAGTCTGGCGGCACTGAAGCTTTCTTT	CASSQESGGTEAFF
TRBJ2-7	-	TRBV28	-	TGTGCCAGCAGTTTTCCCCCCCGGACGGCTGTCTCCTACGAGCAGTACTTC	CASSFPPRTAVSYEQYF
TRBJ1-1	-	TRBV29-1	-	TGCAGCGTTCTTGGCGATGAGAACACTGAAGCTTTCTTT	CSVLGDENTEAFF
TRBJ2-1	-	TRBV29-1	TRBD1	TGCAGCGCAATACGGACAGGGTTTGGCGCCTACAATGAGCAGTTCTTC	CSAIRTGFGAYNEQFF
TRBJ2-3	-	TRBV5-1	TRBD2	TGCGCCAGCAGCTTGGAGGCTAGCGGGATAACAGATACGCAGTATTTT	CASSLEASGITDTQYF
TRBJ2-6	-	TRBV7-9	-	TGTGCCAGCAGCCCCCCGTCGGATGGGGCCAACGTCCTGACTTTC	CASSPPSDGANVLTF
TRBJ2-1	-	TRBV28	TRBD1	TGTGCCAGCAGTTTGACAGGGGGCGAATACGAGCAGTTCTTC	CASSLTGGEYEQFF
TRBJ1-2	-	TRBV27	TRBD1	TGTGCCAGCAGGGGGACAGGGGACTATGGCTACACCTTC	CASRGTGDYGYTF
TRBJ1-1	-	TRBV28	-	TGTGCCAGCAGTTTGGAGGAGAACACTGAAGCTTTCTTT	CASSLEENTEAFF
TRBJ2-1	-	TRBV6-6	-	TGTGCCAGCAGTTATGACCGGGGAAGCGAGCAGTTCTTC	CASSYDRGSEQFF